These 20 T cell receptor beta chains were sequenced from one sample in a study of T-cell reconstitution after alpha-beta-depleted transplantation in children (dated by TCRdb to the mid-2010s). The treatment or condition label, as the study defines it: allogeneic hematopoietic cell transplantation with graft depleted of TCRalphabeta T cells and CD19 B cells. Receptor libraries were prepared by PCR. Sequenced using an Illumina HiSeq 2500. TCR library preparation used molecular barcoding, with unique molecular identifiers applied to normalize quantification of the TCRbeta repertoire. TCRdb passed the public sequencing reads through fastp at Q25 and MiXCR, retaining productive beta sequences. A single entry per CDR3 protein holds the most common genes and DNA from its merged rows. The sample profile shows fewer than 700,000 distinct CDR3 sequences; approximately 13% of them were found once. The ten top clones hold around 2.2% of the sample.

Specimen: PBMCs, mostly from graft donor cells, collected 360 days after TCRalphabeta/CD19-depleted stem cell transplant. These receptors originate from a male patient under 18 who had a stem cell transplant for acute myeloid leukemia, so the T cells may come from the graft donor.

The V and J genes are TRBV11-2 and TRBJ1-2; no clear D. Germline V gene data show CDR1 as SGHAT and CDR2 as FQNNGV. The V gene lost 2 bases and the J gene lost 4 bases, with 11 bases spanning the gap. The CDR3 loop spans 14 amino acids. The CDR3 DNA is TGTGCCAGCAGCTTATGGAGGACCCCCTATGGCTACACCTTC. Its protein is CASSLWRTPYGYTF.

J is TRBJ2-5 and V is TRBV6-1; tentative D call: TRBD1 (6 bases). Germline values: CDR1 MNHNS, CDR2 SASEGT. V lost 2 bases and J lost 2, with 18 bases in between. This CDR3 has 17 amino acids. CDR3 in amino acids: CASSERGRLGWQETQYF. DNA for the CDR3: TGTGCCAGCAGTGAAAGGGGGAGACTGGGTTGGCAAGAGACCCAGTACTTC.

This clonotype was counted only a few times. The CDR3, as DNA: TGCAGCGTCCCTAGGGGGACAGCAACCTACGAGCAGTACTTC. This translates into CSVPRGTATYEQYF. The V gene is TRBV29-1, the J gene TRBJ2-7; 7 positions match TRBD1. There are 14 residues in the CDR3. V lost 6 bases to trimming and J lost 2 bases; unmatched junction nucleotides: 10. Germline V CDR1 and CDR2: SQVTM, ANQGSEA.

This clonotype has just a few counts. The gene calls are TRBV27 and TRBJ2-7; D is possibly TRBD2 (5 bases). CDR1 is MNHEY and CDR2 is SMNVEV in the germline V gene (reference sequence). The CDR3 is 15 residues long. The V gene lost 3 bases and the J gene lost 4 bases, with 16 bases spanning the gap. CDR3 sequence: CASSLGSLEGYEQYF. The CDR3 DNA reads TGTGCCAGCAGTTTGGGTTCACTAGAGGGTTACGAGCAGTACTTC.

The chain has TRBV7-8 and TRBJ2-4, with D maybe TRBD1 (5 bases). V lost 6 bases, J lost 4 bases, and 13 bases lay in between. This CDR3 comprises 14 residues. Germline values: CDR1 SGHVS, CDR2 FQNEAQ. CDR3 DNA sequence: TGTGCCAGCAGTCCCCTCCAGGGAAAAAACATTCAGTACTTC. Protein: CASSPLQGKNIQYF.

The rearrangement joins TRBV28 to TRBJ2-1; 9 nucleotides agree with TRBD2. The J segment lost 7 bases and the V segment lost 4 bases, leaving 14 bases of the junction unmatched. The CDR3 has 17 amino acids. CDR1 and CDR2 (germline): MDHEN, SYDVKM. This CDR3 is CASSSPNAGGLRNEQFF. The CDR3 DNA follows: TGTGCCAGCAGTTCCCCCAACGCGGGAGGGCTAAGGAATGAGCAGTTCTTC.

The rearrangement joins TRBV29-1 to TRBJ2-3; maybe TRBD2 (6 bases). The CDR3 covers 11 residues. CDR1 is SQVTM, CDR2 ANQGSEA, per germline. Trimming stripped 8 bases from V and 2 bases from J, with 8 bases between. CDR3 region: CSLAYTDTQYF. The CDR3 bases are TGCAGCCTAGCGTACACAGATACGCAGTATTTT.

V and J are TRBV29-1 and TRBJ2-7; 11 bases align to TRBD2. V dropped 5 bases and J dropped 3; count of bases not matched to a gene: 3. Germline CDR1 SQVTM, CDR2 ANQGSEA. The CDR3 runs 13 residues. Here the CDR3 DNA reads TGCAGCGTTATCCTAGCGGGAGGCTACGAGCAGTACTTC. This codes for CSVILAGGYEQYF.

In this sample, this clonotype turned up a few times. J is TRBJ1-5 and V is TRBV30; D is possibly TRBD1 (5 bases). With 4 bases removed from V and 5 bases from J, the gap between germline ends came to 15 bases. CDR1 GTSNPN and CDR2 SVGIG come from the germline V gene (reference sequence). The CDR3 length is 14 residues. CDR3: CAWNPGGRDQPQHF. The CDR3 bases are TGTGCCTGGAATCCGGGGGGACGGGATCAGCCCCAGCATTTT.

The genes are TRBV24-1 and TRBJ2-7, with TRBD2 identical over 13 bases. The CDR3 covers 15 residues. The V gene's germline CDR1 is KGHDR and CDR2 SFDVKD. V was clipped by 4 bases and J by 8 bases; unmatched bases: 7. CDR3 loop: CATSDPSGTSGKQYF. The CDR3 DNA follows: TGTGCCACCAGTGACCCTTCCGGGACTAGCGGGAAGCAGTACTTC.

In this sample, this clonotype turned up many times. This chain joins TRBV7-9 and TRBJ2-7; 10 positions agree with TRBD1. The CDR3 sequence is 14 residues long. V was pared by 5 bases and J by 3 bases, with 4 bases of the junction left unmatched. Looked up from germline, CDR1 is SEHNR and CDR2 is FQNEAQ (reference sequence). CDR3 sequence reads: CASSPGTGDYEQYF. CDR3 sequence (DNA): TGTGCCAGCAGCCCCGGGACAGGGGACTACGAGCAGTACTTC.

This chain uses TRBV28 with TRBJ2-1, with TRBD2 matching over 12 bases. The CDR3 extends over 16 amino acids. Per the germline V gene, CDR1 is MDHEN and CDR2 is SYDVKM. V lost 1 base to trimming and J lost 9 bases; unmatched junction nucleotides: 7. The CDR3 nucleotides read TGTGCCAGCAGTTTATCGACTCTAGCGGGAGGGGTTGAGCAGTTCTTC. It specifies CASSLSTLAGGVEQFF.

V usage is TRBV5-1 and J usage is TRBJ2-1; 10 bases are a match to TRBD2. J was trimmed by 7 bases and V by 3 bases; bases with no gene match: 10. The length of the CDR3 is 16 residues. Germline CDR1 and CDR2: SGHRS and YFSETQ. The CDR3 here is CASSSLTSGLGNEQFF. CDR3 DNA: TGCGCCAGCAGCTCTCTGACTAGCGGGCTCGGAAATGAGCAGTTCTTC.

This clonotype has just a few counts. The CDR3 nucleotides are TGTGCCAGCAGTGGACCTTGGGCCCCAGGTCCCTACGAGCAGTACTTC. Protein: CASSGPWAPGPYEQYF. The chain employs TRBV28 and TRBJ2-7; no firm D call. The V gene's germline CDR1 is MDHEN and CDR2 SYDVKM. The CDR3 length is 16 residues. Trimming pared 5 bases from V and 2 bases from J, leaving 19 bases between.

The table lists this clonotype with a few counts. The rearrangement joins TRBV3-1 to TRBJ1-2; 7 bases agree with TRBD1. The ends lost 6 bases at V and 2 bases at J; junction bases unmatched: 9. This CDR3 has 15 amino acids. The germline CDR1 and CDR2 sequences are LGHDT and YNNKEL (reference sequence). The CDR3 nucleotides read TGTGCCAGCAGGGGACCGGGACAGACAAACTATGGCTACACCTTC. Protein: CASRGPGQTNYGYTF.

CDR3 bases: TGTGCCAGCAGTTTCGGGGCGGGCGGCTCCTACGAGCAGTACTTC. Residues: CASSFGAGGSYEQYF. V is TRBV12-3 or TRBV12-4 and J is TRBJ2-7, with D tentatively TRBD1 or TRBD2 (5 bases each). Trimming took off 3 bases at V and 0 bases at J, with 12 bases between the two ends. The CDR3 is 15 amino acids.

The chain uses TRBV4-1 and TRBJ1-2; D not resolved. Germline V gene lookup returns CDR1 MGHRA and CDR2 YSYEKL. The V end was cut by 1 base, the J end by 1 base, with 7 bases between. The CDR3 runs to 14 residues. The CDR3 spells CASSQGPLNYGYTF. CDR3 in DNA: TGCGCCAGCAGCCAAGGACCACTTAACTATGGCTACACCTTC.

This clonotype was observed a single time. The V and J genes are TRBV3-1 and TRBJ1-4; the D is unclear. The V gene's germline CDR1 is LGHDT and CDR2 YNNKEL (reference sequence). Between the trimmed V and J ends, which lost 3 bases and 1 base, there was a span of 9 bases. The CDR3 consists of 15 residues. CDR3 bases: TGTGCCAGCAGCCATCGAACGGGAACTAATGAAAAACTGTTTTTT. It yields the protein CASSHRTGTNEKLFF.

CDR3 DNA sequence: TGCAGTGCTAACAGGGGGACCTATGGCTACACCTTC. Protein: CSANRGTYGYTF. This chain links TRBV20-1 with TRBJ1-2, with 8 bases aligning to TRBD1. Germline V gene lookup returns CDR1 DFQATT and CDR2 SNEGSKA (reference sequence). CDR3 size: 12 residues. The J segment lost 4 bases and the V segment lost 4 bases, leaving 2 bases of the junction unmatched.

V is TRBV28 and J is TRBJ2-5; 8 bases align to TRBD1. CDR3 size: 14 residues. CDR1 is MDHEN, CDR2 SYDVKM, per germline. Trimming removed 6 bases from V and 5 bases from J; junction bases left unmatched: 8. The chain's CDR3 is CASSLLTGEETQYF. In DNA, the CDR3 is TGTGCCAGCAGCCTACTGACAGGGGAGGAGACCCAGTACTTC.